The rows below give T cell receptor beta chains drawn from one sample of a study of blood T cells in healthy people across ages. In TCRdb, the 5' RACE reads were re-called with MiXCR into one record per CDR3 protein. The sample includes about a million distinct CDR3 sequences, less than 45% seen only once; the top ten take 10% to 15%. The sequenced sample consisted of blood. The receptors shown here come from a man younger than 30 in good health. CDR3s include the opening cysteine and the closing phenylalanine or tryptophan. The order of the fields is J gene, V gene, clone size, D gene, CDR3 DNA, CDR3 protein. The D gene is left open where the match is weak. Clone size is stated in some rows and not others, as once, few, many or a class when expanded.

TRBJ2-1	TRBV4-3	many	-	TGCGCCAGCAGCCCCTCATCTGGGGGTTACAATGAGCAGTTCTTC	CASSPSSGGYNEQFF
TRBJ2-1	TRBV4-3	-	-	TGCGCCAGCAGCCAACTACTTTCAGGGGACAATGAGCAGTTCTTC	CASSQLLSGDNEQFF
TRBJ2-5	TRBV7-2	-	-	TGTGCCAGCAGCTTAGTAGGGAGTCCCAGGGAGACCCAGTACTTC	CASSLVGSPRETQYF
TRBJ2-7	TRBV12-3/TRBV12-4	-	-	TGTGCCAGCAGGGGGTCAGGGGACGAGCAGTACTTC	CASRGSGDEQYF
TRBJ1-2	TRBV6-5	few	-	TGTGCCAGCAGTTACGGTCCGGGTGGCTACACCTTC	CASSYGPGGYTF
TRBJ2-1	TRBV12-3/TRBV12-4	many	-	TGTGCCAGCAACGACCAAACTCCGGGTGAGCAGTTCTTC	CASNDQTPGEQFF
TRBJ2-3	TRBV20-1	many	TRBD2	TGCAGTGCTAGAACGGGGGGGGCCACAGATACGCAGTATTTT	CSARTGGATDTQYF
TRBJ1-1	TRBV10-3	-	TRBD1	TGTGCCTACCGGGACAGGGGGATTACTGAAGCTTTCTTT	CAYRDRGITEAFF
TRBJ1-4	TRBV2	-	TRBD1	TGTGCCAGCAGGCTCGGGACAGGGGGTGAAAAACTGTTTTTT	CASRLGTGGEKLFF
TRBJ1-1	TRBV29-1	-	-	TGCAGCGTCGACCTTTTTCCTGAAGCTTTCTTT	CSVDLFPEAFF
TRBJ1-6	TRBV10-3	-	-	TGTGCCATTCGGGACAACTATAATTCACCCCTCCACTTT	CAIRDNYNSPLHF
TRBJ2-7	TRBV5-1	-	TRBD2	TGCGCCAGCAGCCAAATAGCGGGGGGGTACAATGAGCAGTACTTC	CASSQIAGGYNEQYF
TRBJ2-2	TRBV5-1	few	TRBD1	TGCGCCAGCAGCAGGACAGGGGGCTTGAACACCGGGGAGCTGTTTTTT	CASSRTGGLNTGELFF
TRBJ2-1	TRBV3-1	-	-	TGTGCCAGCAGCCAACGACAAGACCCACAGGGAGGTAATGAGCAGTTCTTC	CASSQRQDPQGGNEQFF
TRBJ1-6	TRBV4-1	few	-	TGCGCCAGCAGCCAAACAAACGATAATTCACCCCTCCACTTT	CASSQTNDNSPLHF
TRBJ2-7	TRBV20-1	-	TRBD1	TGCAGTGCGTGGGACAGGGGGTACTACGAGCAGTACTTC	CSAWDRGYYEQYF
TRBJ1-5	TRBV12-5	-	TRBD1	TGTGCTAGTGGTTCTTCGGGGCGGGACAGGGGTTTACAGCCCCAGCATTTT	CASGSSGRDRGLQPQHF
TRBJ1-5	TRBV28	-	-	TGTGCCAGCAGTTTGCGGTTCTTTTCCCAGCATTTT	CASSLRFFSQHF
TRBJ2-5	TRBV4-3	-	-	TGCGCCAGCAGCCAAGAAGGGACTGAGTACAATGAGCAGTACTTC	CASSQEGTEYNEQYF
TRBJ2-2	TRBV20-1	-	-	TGCAGTGCTACCAATGACAGGAGGAGGAACACCGGGGAGCTGTTTTTT	CSATNDRRRNTGELFF
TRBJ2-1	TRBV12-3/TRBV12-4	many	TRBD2	TGTGCCAGCAGCAACGGACTAGCGGGGGGGCCCTCCTACAATGAGCAGTTCTTC	CASSNGLAGGPSYNEQFF
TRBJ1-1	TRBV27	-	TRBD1	TGTGCCAGCAGTTTAATGCAGGGGGCGTGGACTGAAGCTTTCTTT	CASSLMQGAWTEAFF
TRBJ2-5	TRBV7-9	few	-	TGTGCCAGCAGCTTGGAGATTTTGGAGACCCAGTACTTC	CASSLEILETQYF
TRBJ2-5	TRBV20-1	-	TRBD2	TGCAGTGCCAGCGGGGACCAAGAGACCCAGTACTTC	CSASGDQETQYF
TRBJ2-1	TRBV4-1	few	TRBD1	TGCGCCAGCAGCCTCCGACAGGGCACCCACAATGAGCAGTTCTTC	CASSLRQGTHNEQFF
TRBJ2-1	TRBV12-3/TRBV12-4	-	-	TGTGCCAGCACCGGGGCGGAACAAGAGACCCAGTTCTTC	CASTGAEQETQFF
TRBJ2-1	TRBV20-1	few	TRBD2	TGCAGTGCTGAACCCGGGACTAGCGACCACAATGAGCAGTTCTTC	CSAEPGTSDHNEQFF
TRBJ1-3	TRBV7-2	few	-	TGTGCCAGCAACCCCCGCGGAAACACCATATATTTT	CASNPRGNTIYF
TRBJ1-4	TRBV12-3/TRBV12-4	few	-	TGTGCCAGCAGCCGACCCCAGGGTTTTCGCGAAAAACTGTTTTTT	CASSRPQGFREKLFF
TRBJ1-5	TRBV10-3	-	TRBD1	TGTGCCATCGGACAGGGTAACAATCAGCCCCAGCATTTT	CAIGQGNNQPQHF
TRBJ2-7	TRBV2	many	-	TGTGCCAGCGGTACGAGTACGGCAGGCCGAGGAATCTACGAGCAGTACTTC	CASGTSTAGRGIYEQYF
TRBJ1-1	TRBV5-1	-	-	TGCGCCAGCGCATTACAGGGTCGGACTGAAGCTTTCTTT	CASALQGRTEAFF
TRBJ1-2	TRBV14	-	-	TGTGCCAGCAGCCCTCGAGGAGCCAGGCGATTTAGTGGCTACACCTTC	CASSPRGARRFSGYTF
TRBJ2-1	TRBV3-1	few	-	TGTGCCAGCAGCCAAGATCAAATGACGGCGTGGCAGTTCTTC	CASSQDQMTAWQFF
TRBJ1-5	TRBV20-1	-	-	TGCAGTGCTGGGATGGGCAATCAGCCCCAGCATTTT	CSAGMGNQPQHF
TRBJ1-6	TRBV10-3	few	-	TGTGCCATCAGTGAGGGAAGTCAGAATTCACCCCTCCACTTT	CAISEGSQNSPLHF
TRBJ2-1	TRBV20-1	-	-	TGCAGTGCTAGCAGGAGGGGGAGATACAATGAGCAGTTCTTC	CSASRRGRYNEQFF
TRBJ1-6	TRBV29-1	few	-	TGCAGCGGAGGCCCGGGGGAAAATTCACCCCTCCACTTT	CSGGPGENSPLHF
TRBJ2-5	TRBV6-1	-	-	TGTGCCAGCAGTGAATTGGCGGGGGCGTTCGATGAGCAGTACTTC	CASSELAGAFDEQYF
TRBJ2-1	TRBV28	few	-	TGTGCCAGCTCCCCCACGGGACGGAACAATGAGCAGTTCTTC	CASSPTGRNNEQFF
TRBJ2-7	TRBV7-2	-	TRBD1	TGTGCCAGCAGCTCCCCGACAGGGAACTACAATGAGCAGTACTTC	CASSSPTGNYNEQYF
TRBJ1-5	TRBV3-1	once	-	TGTGCCAGCAGTCAAGCATTATTCGGGGGGCGGAGGCAGCCCCAGCATTTT	CASSQALFGGRRQPQHF